This T cell receptor (beta chain) was captured in a study of OX40 agonist ivuxolimab in advanced cancers. Sampling times: baseline, cycle 4 day 1, cycle 7 day 1. Generated by immunoSEQ multiplex PCR, the TCRdb table keeps only in-frame clones and is missing some. The table lists tens of thousands of clones, 92% of them singletons. As regards this clone: The target antigen is unknown.

Looked up from germline, CDR1 is SGHRS and CDR2 is YFSETQ. The length of the CDR3 is 14 residues. Between the trimmed V and J ends, which lost 7 bases and 3 bases, there was a span of 17 bases. General study points: Low levels of normalized T-cell clonal expansion also appeared in some nonresponders.

The chain recombines TRBV5-1 with TRBJ2-7; D possibly matches TRBD1 or TRBD2 (5 bases each). The sequence was obtained from an adult with an advanced solid tumor such as melanoma, head and neck, liver or kidney cancer. Here the sequenced sample was CD4+ or CD8+ T cells sorted from blood, taken in a trial of the OX40 agonist ivuxolimab. The CDR3 spells CASRPRDGSYEQYF. In DNA, the CDR3 is TGCGCCAGCCGCCCCCGGGACGGAAGCTACGAGCAGTACTTC.